The sequence of this T cell receptor beta chain was determined in a study of CD8+ T cells in alopecia areata. There are 14 residues in the CDR3. The germline V gene has CDR1 SGHRS and CDR2 YFSETQ. Trimming left V 1 base short and J 5 bases short, with 12 bases between. This clone was found once. Sequencing relied on a cDNA template that was reverse transcribed from extracted RNA. Clones were read by immunoSEQ multiplex PCR, and TCRdb kept only the in-frame ones, dropping some. The table shows some 200,000 clones, with around 56% occurring only once. Indicated treatment: oral pan-JAK inhibitor, 5-10 mg twice daily.

This TCR derives from a human donor with alopecia areata. This specimen was CD4+ T cells sorted from blood, taken at week 4, from a patient treated with tofacitinib. This chain connects TRBV5-1 to TRBJ2-5; D perhaps matches TRBD1 (6 bases). The CDR3 here is CASSLRQGKETQYF. Here the CDR3 DNA reads TGCGCCAGCAGCTTGCGCCAGGGGAAGGAGACCCAGTACTTC.